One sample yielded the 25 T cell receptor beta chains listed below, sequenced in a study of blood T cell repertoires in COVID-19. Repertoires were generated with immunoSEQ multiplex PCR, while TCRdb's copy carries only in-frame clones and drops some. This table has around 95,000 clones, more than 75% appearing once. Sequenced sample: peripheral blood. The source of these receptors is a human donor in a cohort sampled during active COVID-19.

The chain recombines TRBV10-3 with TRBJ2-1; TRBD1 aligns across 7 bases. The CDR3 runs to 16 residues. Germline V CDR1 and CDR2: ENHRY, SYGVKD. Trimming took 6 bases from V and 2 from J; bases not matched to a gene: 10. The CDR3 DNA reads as TGTGCCATCAGGGTAGATACAGGGGCGCCCTACAATGAGCAGTTCTTC. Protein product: CAIRVDTGAPYNEQFF.

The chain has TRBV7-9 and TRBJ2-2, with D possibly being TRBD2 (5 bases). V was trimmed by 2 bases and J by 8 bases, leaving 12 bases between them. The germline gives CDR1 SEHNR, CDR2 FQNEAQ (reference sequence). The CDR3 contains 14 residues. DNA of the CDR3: TGTGCCAGCAGCTTATATTATGGGAGTGGGGAGCTGTTTTTT. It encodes CASSLYYGSGELFF.

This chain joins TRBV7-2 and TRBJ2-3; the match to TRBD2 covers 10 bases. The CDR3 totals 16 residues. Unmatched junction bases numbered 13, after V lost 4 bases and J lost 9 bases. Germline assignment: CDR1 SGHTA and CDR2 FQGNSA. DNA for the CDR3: TGTGCCAGCAGCTACCGAGAGCGGGAGGGCTCTAGGACGCAGTATTTT. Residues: CASSYREREGSRTQYF.

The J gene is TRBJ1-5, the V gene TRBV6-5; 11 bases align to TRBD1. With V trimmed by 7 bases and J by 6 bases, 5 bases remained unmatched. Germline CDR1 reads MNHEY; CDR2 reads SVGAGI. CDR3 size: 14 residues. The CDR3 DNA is TGTGCCAGCAACGGACAGGGGGCGGTTCAGCCCCAGCATTTT. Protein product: CASNGQGAVQPQHF.

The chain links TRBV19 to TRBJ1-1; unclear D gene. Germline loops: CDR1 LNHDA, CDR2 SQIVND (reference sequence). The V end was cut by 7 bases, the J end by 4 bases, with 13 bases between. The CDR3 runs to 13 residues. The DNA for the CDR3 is TGTGCCAGTAACCCGACGGGAGGCACTGAAGCTTTCTTT. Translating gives CASNPTGGTEAFF.

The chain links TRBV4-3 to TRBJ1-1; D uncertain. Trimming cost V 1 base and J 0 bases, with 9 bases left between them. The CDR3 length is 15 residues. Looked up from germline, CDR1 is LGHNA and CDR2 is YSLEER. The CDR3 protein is CASSQATVMNTEAFF. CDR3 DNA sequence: TGCGCCAGCAGCCAAGCAACGGTCATGAACACTGAAGCTTTCTTT.

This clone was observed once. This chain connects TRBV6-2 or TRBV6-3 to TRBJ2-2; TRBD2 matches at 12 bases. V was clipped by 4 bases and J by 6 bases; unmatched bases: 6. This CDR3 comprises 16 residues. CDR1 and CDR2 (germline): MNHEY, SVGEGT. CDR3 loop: CASSFTSGRSSGELFF. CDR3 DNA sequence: TGTGCCAGCAGTTTCACTAGCGGGAGGTCTTCCGGGGAGCTGTTTTTT.

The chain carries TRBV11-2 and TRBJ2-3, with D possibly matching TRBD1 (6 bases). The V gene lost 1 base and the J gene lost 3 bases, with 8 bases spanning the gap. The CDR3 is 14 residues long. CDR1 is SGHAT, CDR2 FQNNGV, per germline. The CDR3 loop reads CASSLGGPTDTQYF. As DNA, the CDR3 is TGTGCCAGCAGCTTAGGGGGGCCTACAGATACGCAGTATTTT. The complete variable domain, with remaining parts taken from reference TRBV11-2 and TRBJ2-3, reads EAGVAQSPRYKIIEKRQSVAFWCNPISGHATLYWYQQILGQGPKLLIQFQNNGVVDDSQLPKDRFSAERLKGVDSTLKIQPAKLEDSAVYLCASSLGGPTDTQYFGPGTRLTVL.

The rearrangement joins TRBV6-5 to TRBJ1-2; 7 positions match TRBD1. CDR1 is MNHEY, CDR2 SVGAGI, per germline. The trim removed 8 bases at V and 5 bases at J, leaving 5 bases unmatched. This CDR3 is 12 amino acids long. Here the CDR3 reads CASGDSDYGYTF. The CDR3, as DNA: TGTGCCAGCGGGGACAGTGATTATGGCTACACCTTC.

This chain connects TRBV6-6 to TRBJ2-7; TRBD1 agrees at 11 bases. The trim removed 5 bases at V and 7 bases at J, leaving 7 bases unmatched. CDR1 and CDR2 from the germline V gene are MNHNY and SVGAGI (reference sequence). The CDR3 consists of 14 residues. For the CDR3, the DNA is TGTGCCAGCAGTCTACCGGGACAGGGGGTGGAGCAGTACTTC. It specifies CASSLPGQGVEQYF.

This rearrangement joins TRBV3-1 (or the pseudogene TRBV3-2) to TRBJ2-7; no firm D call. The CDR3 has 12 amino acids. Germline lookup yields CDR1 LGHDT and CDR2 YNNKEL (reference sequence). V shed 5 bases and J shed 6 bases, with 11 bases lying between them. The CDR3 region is CASSYTPSEQYF. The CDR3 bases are TGTGCCAGCAGCTACACCCCTTCCGAGCAGTACTTC.

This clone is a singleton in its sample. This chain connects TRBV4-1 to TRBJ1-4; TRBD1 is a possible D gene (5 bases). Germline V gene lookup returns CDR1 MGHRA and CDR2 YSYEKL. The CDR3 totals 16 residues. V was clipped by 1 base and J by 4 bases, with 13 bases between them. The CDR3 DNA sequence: TGCGCCAGCAGCCAAGCCGGGCGGCAGGGTAATGAAAAACTGTTTTTT. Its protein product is CASSQAGRQGNEKLFF.

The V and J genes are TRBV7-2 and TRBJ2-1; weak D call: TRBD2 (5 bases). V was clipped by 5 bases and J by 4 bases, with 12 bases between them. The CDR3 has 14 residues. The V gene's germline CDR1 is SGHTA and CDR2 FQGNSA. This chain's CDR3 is CASSPGLFYNEQFF. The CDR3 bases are TGTGCCAGCAGCCCGGGATTATTTTACAATGAGCAGTTCTTC.

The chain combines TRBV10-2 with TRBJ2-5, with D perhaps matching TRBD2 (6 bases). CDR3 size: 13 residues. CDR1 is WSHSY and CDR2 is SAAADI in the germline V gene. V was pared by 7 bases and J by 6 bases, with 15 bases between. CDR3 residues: CASKVRGSKTQYF. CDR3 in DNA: TGCGCCAGCAAAGTCCGGGGGTCAAAGACCCAGTACTTC.

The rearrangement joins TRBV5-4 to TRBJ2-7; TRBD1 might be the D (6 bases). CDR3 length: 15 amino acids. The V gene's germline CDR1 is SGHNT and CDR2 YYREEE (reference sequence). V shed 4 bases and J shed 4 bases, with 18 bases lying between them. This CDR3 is CASSVAGTNSYEQYF. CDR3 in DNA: TGTGCCAGCAGCGTAGCCGGGACAAATTCATACGAGCAGTACTTC.

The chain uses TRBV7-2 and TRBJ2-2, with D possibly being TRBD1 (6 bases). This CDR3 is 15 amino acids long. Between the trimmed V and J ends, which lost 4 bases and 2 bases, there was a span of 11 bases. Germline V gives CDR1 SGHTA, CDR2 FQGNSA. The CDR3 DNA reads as TGTGCCAGCAGCTACGGGACACCTAACACCGGGGAGCTGTTTTTT. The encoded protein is CASSYGTPNTGELFF. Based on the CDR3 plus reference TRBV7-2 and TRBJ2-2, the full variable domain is GAGVSQSPSNKVTEKGKDVELRCDPISGHTALYWYRQSLGQGLEFLIYFQGNSAPDKSGLPSDRFSAERTGGSVSTLTIQRTQQEDSAVYLCASSYGTPNTGELFFGEGSRLTVL.

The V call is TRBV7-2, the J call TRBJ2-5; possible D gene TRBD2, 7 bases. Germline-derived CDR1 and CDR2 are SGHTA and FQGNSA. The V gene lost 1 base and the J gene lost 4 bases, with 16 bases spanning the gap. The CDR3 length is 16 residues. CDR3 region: CASSLGGGGFSETQYF. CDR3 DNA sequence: TGTGCCAGCAGCTTAGGGGGGGGCGGGTTCTCAGAGACCCAGTACTTC.

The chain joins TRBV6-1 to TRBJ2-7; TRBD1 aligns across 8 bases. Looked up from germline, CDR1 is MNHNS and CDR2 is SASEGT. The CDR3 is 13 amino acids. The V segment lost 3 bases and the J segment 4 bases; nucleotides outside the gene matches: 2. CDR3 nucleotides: TGTGCCAGCAGTGACAGGGGGCTTTACGAGCAGTACTTC. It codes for CASSDRGLYEQYF.

The CDR3 is CASSFYRGGFTEAFF. CDR3 nucleotides: TGTGCCAGCAGCTTTTACAGGGGAGGTTTCACTGAAGCTTTCTTT. The chain recombines TRBV5-6 with TRBJ1-1, with 7 positions matching TRBD1. CDR3 length: 15 amino acids. From germline, CDR1 is SGHDT and CDR2 YYEEEE. V was clipped by 2 bases and J by 4 bases; unmatched bases: 8. Full variable domain (rest looked up from reference TRBV5-6 and TRBJ1-1): DAGVTQSPTHLIKTRGQQVTLRCSPKSGHDTVSWYQQALGQGPQFIFQYYEEEERQRGNFPDRFSGHQFPNYSSELNVNALLLGDSALYLCASSFYRGGFTEAFFGQGTRLTVV.

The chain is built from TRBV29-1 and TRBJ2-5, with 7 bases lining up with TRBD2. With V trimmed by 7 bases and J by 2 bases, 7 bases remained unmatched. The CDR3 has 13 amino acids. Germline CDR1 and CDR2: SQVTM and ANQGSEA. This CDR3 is CSARAGVQETQYF. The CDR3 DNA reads TGCAGCGCCCGTGCGGGGGTACAAGAGACCCAGTACTTC.

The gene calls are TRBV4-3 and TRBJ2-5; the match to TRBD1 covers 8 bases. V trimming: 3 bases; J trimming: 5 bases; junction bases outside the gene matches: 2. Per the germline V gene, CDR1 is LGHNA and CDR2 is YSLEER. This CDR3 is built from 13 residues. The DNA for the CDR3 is TGCGCCAGCAGCCACAACAGGGGGGAGACCCAGTACTTC. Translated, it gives CASSHNRGETQYF.

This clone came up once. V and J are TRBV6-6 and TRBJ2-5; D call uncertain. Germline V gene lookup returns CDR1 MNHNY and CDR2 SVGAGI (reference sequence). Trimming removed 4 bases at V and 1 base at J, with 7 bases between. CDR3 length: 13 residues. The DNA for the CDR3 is TGTGCCAGCAGTTGGCCCCTCCAAGAGACCCAGTACTTC. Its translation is CASSWPLQETQYF.

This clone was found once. Written as DNA, the CDR3 is TGTGCCAGCAGCTTAGGTGTACAGGGGCAGGGCTATGGCTACACCTTC. It encodes CASSLGVQGQGYGYTF. The J gene is TRBJ1-2, the V gene TRBV7-2; 7 bases align to TRBD1. The CDR3 has 16 residues. Unmatched junction bases numbered 9, after V lost 1 base and J lost 4 bases. Per the germline V gene, CDR1 is SGHTA and CDR2 is FQGNSA.

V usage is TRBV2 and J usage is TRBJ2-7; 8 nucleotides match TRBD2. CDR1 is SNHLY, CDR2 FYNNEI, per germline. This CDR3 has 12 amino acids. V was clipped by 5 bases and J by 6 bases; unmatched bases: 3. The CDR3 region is CASSFSGVEQYF. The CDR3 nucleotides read TGTGCCAGCAGTTTTAGCGGGGTCGAGCAGTACTTC.

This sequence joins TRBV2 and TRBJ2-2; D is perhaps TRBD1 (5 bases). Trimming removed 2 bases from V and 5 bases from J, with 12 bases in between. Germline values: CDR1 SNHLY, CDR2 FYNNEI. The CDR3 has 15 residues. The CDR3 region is CASSEQGGSTGELFF. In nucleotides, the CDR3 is TGTGCCAGCAGTGAACAGGGTGGAAGTACCGGGGAGCTGTTTTTT.